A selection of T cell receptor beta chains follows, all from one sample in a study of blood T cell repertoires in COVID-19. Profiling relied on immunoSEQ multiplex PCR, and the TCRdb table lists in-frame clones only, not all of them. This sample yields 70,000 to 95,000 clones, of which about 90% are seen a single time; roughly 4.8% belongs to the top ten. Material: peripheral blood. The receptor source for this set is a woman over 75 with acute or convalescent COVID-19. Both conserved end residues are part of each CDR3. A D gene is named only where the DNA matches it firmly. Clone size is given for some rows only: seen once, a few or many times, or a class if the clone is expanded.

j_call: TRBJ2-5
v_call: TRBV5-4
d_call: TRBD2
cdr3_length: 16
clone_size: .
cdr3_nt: TGTGCCAGCAGCTTGGGACTAGCGGGGGGGCAAGAGACCCAGTACTTC
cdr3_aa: CASSLGLAGGQETQYF

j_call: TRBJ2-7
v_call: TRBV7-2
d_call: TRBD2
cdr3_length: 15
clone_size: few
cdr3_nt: TGTGCCAGCAGCTATTTAGCGGGAGGGCAATACGAGCAGTACTTC
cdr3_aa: CASSYLAGGQYEQYF

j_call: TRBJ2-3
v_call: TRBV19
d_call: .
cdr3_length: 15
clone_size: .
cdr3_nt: TGTGCCAGTAGTATAGGGGCAGGGTGGACAGATACGCAGTATTTT
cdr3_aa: CASSIGAGWTDTQYF

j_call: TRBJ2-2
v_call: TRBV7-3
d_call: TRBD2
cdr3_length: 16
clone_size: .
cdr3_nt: TGTGCCAGCAGCTCGACGGGACTAGCGGGTACCGGGGAGCTGTTTTTT
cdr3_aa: CASSSTGLAGTGELFF

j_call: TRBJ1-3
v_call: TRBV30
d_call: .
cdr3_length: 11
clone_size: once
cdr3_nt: TGTGCCTGCGGGAGTCAGGAACCCATATATTTT
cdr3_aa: CACGSQEPIYF

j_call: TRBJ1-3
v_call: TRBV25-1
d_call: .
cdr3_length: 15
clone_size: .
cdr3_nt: TGTGCCAGCAGTGGAATGGGGGCGGATGGAAACACCATATATTTT
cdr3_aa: CASSGMGADGNTIYF

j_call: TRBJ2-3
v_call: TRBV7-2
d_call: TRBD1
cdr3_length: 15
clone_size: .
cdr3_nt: TGTGCCAGCAGCTTGGAACAGGGGGAGACAGATACGCAGTATTTT
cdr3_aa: CASSLEQGETDTQYF

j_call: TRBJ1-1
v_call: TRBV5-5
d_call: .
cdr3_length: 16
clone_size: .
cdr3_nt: TGTGCCAGCAGCGCGGGGGGGATTATAATGAACACTGAAGCTTTCTTT
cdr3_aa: CASSAGGIIMNTEAFF

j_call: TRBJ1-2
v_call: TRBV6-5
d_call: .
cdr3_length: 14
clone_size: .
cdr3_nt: TGTGCCACCACCCCGGACCCAGCGGTCTATGGCTACACCTTC
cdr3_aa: CATTPDPAVYGYTF

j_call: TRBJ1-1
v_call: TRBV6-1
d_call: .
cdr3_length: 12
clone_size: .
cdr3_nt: TGTGCCAGCAGTGAATCTATCACTGAAGCTTTCTTT
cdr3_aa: CASSESITEAFF

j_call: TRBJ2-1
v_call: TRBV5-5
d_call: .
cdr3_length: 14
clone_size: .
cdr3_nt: TGTGCCAGCAGCTTGACTAGCATCCACAATGAGCAGTTCTTC
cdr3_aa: CASSLTSIHNEQFF

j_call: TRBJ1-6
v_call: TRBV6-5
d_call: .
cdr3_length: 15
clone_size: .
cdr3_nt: TGTGCCAGCAGTTACCGCCAGGGTAATAGCTCACCCCTCCACTTT
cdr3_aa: CASSYRQGNSSPLHF

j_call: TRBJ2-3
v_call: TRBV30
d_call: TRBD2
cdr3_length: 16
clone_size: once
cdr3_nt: TGTGCCTGGAGTGTACTTCGCGGGGGTGGTACAGATACGCAGTATTTT
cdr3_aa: CAWSVLRGGGTDTQYF

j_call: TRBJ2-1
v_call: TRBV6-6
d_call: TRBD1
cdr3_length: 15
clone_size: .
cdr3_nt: TGTGCCAGCTTCCAGGGGGCTCGCTCCTACAATGAGCAGTTCTTC
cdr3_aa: CASFQGARSYNEQFF

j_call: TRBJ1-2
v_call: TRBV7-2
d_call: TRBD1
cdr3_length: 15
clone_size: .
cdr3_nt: TGTGCCAGCAGCTTAGACCCACAGGGGAACTATGGCTACACCTTC
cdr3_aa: CASSLDPQGNYGYTF

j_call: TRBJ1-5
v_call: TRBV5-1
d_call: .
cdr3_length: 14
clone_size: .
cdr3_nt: TGCGCCAGCAGCTTGGGGGAGATCAATCAGCCCCAGCATTTT
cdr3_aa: CASSLGEINQPQHF